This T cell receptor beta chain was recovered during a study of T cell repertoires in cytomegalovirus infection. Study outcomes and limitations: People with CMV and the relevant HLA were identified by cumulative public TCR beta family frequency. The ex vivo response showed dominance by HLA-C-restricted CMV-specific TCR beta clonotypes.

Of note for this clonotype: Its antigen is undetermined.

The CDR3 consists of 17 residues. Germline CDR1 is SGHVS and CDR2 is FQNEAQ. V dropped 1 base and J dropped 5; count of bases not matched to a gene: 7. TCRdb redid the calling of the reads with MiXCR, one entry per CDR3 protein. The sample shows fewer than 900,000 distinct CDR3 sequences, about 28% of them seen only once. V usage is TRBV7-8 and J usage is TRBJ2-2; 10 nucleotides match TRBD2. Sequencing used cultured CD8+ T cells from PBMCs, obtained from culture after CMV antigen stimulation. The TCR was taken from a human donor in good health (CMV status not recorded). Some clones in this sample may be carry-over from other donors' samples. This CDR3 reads CASSLVAGTSDTGELFF. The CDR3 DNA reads TGTGCCAGCAGCTTAGTCGCCGGGACTAGCGATACCGGGGAGCTGTTTTTT.